This entry lists 10 T cell receptor beta chains sequenced from one sample in a study of shared clonotypes between healthy human individuals. Terminally differentiated effector memory CD45RA+ cells were excluded from the naive CD8 cells, which were CD45RO-negative and positively selected for CCR7. Using immunoSEQ multiplex PCR, the repertoire was profiled, and TCRdb retains in-frame clones only, with some absent. Among more than 2 million clones listed, roughly 95% were seen once. Sequencing used naive CD8+ T cells sorted from blood. Receptors originate from a young man in good health.

This sequence joins TRBV9 and TRBJ2-1; TRBD2 aligns across 9 bases. With 4 bases clipped from V and 1 base from J, the junction kept 3 bases outside the gene matches. The CDR3 is 15 residues long. Germline V gives CDR1 SGDLS, CDR2 YYNGEE. CDR3 nucleotide sequence: TGTGCCAGCAGCCTCAGCGGGGGGTCCTACAATGAGCAGTTCTTC. Amino acids: CASSLSGGSYNEQFF.

The V and J genes are TRBV5-6 and TRBJ2-5; the D gene is possibly TRBD2 (5 bases). V was clipped by 0 bases and J by 4 bases, with 13 bases between them. Germline lookup yields CDR1 SGHDT and CDR2 YYEEEE. This CDR3 comprises 15 residues. The CDR3 sequence: CASSLGGEGGETQYF. Written as DNA, the CDR3 is TGTGCCAGCAGCTTGGGTGGGGAAGGAGGAGAGACCCAGTACTTC.

The V call is TRBV13, the J call TRBJ2-7, with 11 bases matching TRBD1. After removal of 4 bases from V and 2 bases from J, the junction contained 4 bases not matched to a gene. The germline CDR1 and CDR2 sequences are PRHDT and FYEKMQ (reference sequence). The CDR3 consists of 15 residues. The CDR3 DNA follows: TGTGCCAGCAGCTACCGGGACAGGGGGGCCTACGAGCAGTACTTC. It yields the protein CASSYRDRGAYEQYF.

The V call is TRBV7-9, the J call TRBJ2-3; TRBD2 aligns across 10 bases. CDR1 and CDR2 from the germline V gene are SEHNR and FQNEAQ (reference sequence). The length of the CDR3 is 18 residues. Germline trimming cut 4 bases from V and 0 bases from J; bases unmatched to any gene: 10. The DNA of the CDR3 is TGTGCCAGCAGCTCACTAGCGGGAAAGGGAACTAGCACAGATACGCAGTATTTT. As protein: CASSSLAGKGTSTDTQYF.

This chain joins TRBV4-2 and TRBJ2-7; 10 nucleotides line up with TRBD2. Germline CDR1 reads LGHNA; CDR2 reads YNFKEQ. With V trimmed by 4 bases and J by 1 base, 7 bases remained unmatched. The length of the CDR3 is 16 residues. DNA for the CDR3: TGTGCCAGCAGCCGGTTTAGCGGGGGGCCTTCCTACGAGCAGTACTTC. Amino acid sequence: CASSRFSGGPSYEQYF.

This chain joins TRBV4-2 and TRBJ2-7; D gene ambiguous. The CDR3 runs to 14 residues. Germline V CDR1 and CDR2: LGHNA, YNFKEQ. V was clipped by 2 bases and J by 1 base, with 9 bases between them. CDR3 amino acids: CASSQPAESYEQYF. The CDR3 DNA is TGTGCCAGCAGCCAACCGGCGGAGTCCTACGAGCAGTACTTC.

J is TRBJ2-3 and V is TRBV27, with 9 bases lining up with TRBD1. CDR1 and CDR2 from the germline V gene are MNHEY and SMNVEV (reference sequence). The V and J ends lost 5 bases and 11 bases, in that order; junction bases with no gene match: 8. CDR3 length: 13 residues. The CDR3 coding sequence is TGTGCCAGCAGTATAGGTGCGACAGGGGGGCAGTATTTT. This codes for CASSIGATGGQYF.

This rearrangement joins TRBV2 to TRBJ2-2; 11 bases are a match to TRBD1. Germline-derived CDR1 and CDR2 are SNHLY and FYNNEI. The CDR3 is made up of 16 amino acids. V lost 2 bases, J lost 3 bases, and 2 bases stayed unmatched. The CDR3 loop reads CASSEWGQGDTGELFF. The CDR3 DNA sequence: TGTGCCAGCAGTGAATGGGGACAGGGGGACACCGGGGAGCTGTTTTTT. Filled out from reference TRBV2 and TRBJ2-2, the complete variable domain reads EPEVTQTPSHQVTQMGQEVILRCVPISNHLYFYWYRQILGQKVEFLVSFYNNEISEKSEIFDDQFSVERPDGSNFTLKIRSTKLEDSAMYFCASSEWGQGDTGELFFGEGSRLTVL.

This clone was picked up one time. The J gene is TRBJ2-7, the V gene TRBV5-6; D remains ambiguous. CDR1 is SGHDT, CDR2 YYEEEE, per germline. The CDR3 runs to 13 residues. Between the trimmed V and J ends, which lost 5 bases and 5 bases, there was a span of 14 bases. CDR3 loop: CASSFASLDEQYF. For the CDR3, the DNA is TGTGCCAGCAGTTTTGCTTCTCTGGACGAGCAGTACTTC.

The J gene is TRBJ2-1, the V gene TRBV7-8; 7 bases fit TRBD2. The CDR3 loop spans 16 amino acids. Germline V gene lookup returns CDR1 SGHVS and CDR2 FQNEAQ. J gave up 0 bases and V 5 bases, and 7 bases lay outside the gene matches. The CDR3 sequence is CASSREGLTSYNEQFF. The CDR3 bases are TGTGCCAGCAGCAGAGAGGGACTAACCTCCTACAATGAGCAGTTCTTC.